This is a list of T cell receptor beta chains from one sample in a study of blood T cell repertoires in COVID-19. Generated by immunoSEQ multiplex PCR, the TCRdb table keeps only in-frame clones and is missing some. The data contain about 49,000 clones, around 87% of them singletons. Sample: peripheral blood. All receptors come from a man in his forties with active COVID-19. The CDR3 runs from the conserved cysteine through the conserved F or W. Clone size is shown for a subset of rows, as once, few, many or a class of expanded clone.

>TRBV29-1|13|once
CSSSGQGNTEAFF
>TRBV7-9|15|NA
CASSPNRDRVYEQYF
>TRBV5-1|13|NA
CASSLGQNYGYTF
>TRBV5-1|15|once
CASSPGRRFTDTQYF
>TRBV9|15|once
CASSVGGGTVTEAFF
>TRBV5-1|12|NA
CASSILGNEQFF
>TRBV6-5|13|once
CASSPRGTDTQYF
>TRBV7-3|15|NA
CASSIGSGSPGELFF
>TRBV9|17|NA
CASSSPYGGQGSGELFF
>TRBV7-9|15|few
CASSLFGTGGTEAFF
>TRBV19|14|NA
CASRGLAISDTQYF
>TRBV7-9|15|NA
CASSPRGLTDYGYTF
>TRBV24-1|18|NA
CATSDTGTSGLRYNEQFF
>TRBV19|15|NA
CASCPDRRRNTEAFF
>TRBV5-6|14|NA
CASTERFIRGGYTF
>TRBV19|17|NA
CASEARDRGSINYGYTF